Given below is one T cell receptor (beta chain) in context. The data belong to a study of blood T cell repertoires in COVID-19. Participants were placed into cohorts based on the clinical history they reported. Data came from immunoSEQ multiplex PCR; TCRdb stores just in-frame clones and leaves some out. The sample gives roughly 230,000 clones, around 87% of which show up once; 5.5% to 8.5% is in the top ten. The CDR3 covers 15 residues. This sequence was found in a man under 40 in a cohort exposed to, infected with or recovered from COVID-19 (not recorded which). Sequencing used PBMCs or T cells enriched from blood (not recorded which). The chain is built from TRBV21-1 and TRBJ2-7; no DNA check was done on the table's D call, TRBD2. TRBV21-1 is deemed a pseudogene. CDR3 in amino acids: CASSLAGGSSYEQYF. The CDR3 DNA follows: TGTGCCAGCAGCCTAGCGGGAGGGAGCTCCTACGAGCAGTACTTC.